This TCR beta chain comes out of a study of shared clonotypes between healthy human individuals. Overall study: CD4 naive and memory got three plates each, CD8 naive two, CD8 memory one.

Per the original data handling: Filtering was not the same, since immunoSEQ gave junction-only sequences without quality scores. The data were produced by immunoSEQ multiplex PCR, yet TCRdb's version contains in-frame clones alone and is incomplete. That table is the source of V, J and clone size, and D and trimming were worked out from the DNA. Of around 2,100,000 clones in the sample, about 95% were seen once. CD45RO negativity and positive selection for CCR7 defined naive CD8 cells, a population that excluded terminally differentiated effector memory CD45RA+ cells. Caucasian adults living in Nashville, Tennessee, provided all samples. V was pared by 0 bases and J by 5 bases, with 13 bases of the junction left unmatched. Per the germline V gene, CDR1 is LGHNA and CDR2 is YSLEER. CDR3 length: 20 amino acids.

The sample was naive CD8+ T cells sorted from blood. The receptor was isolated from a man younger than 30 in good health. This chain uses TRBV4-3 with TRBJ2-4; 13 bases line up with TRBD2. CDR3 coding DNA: TGCGCCAGCAGCCAAGATCGGGGGCCCGGGACTAGCGGGACGGAAAACATTCAGTACTTC. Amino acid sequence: CASSQDRGPGTSGTENIQYF.